This T cell receptor (beta chain) was obtained from a study of cytomegalovirus exposure and HLA in healthy donors. Turning to the study itself: An analysis done earlier identified about 120 million unique TCR beta sequences from approximately 170 million T cells. General study points: Evidence from a later analysis indicated that most CMV-associated TCR beta chains looked HLA-restricted. The study recorded fewer than 200 TCR beta chains that were cytomegalovirus-associated. TCR beta V- and J-gene trimming, according to a later analysis, was linked to a missense DCLRE1C variant.

The CDR3 extends over 15 amino acids. Trimming cost V 5 bases and J 5 bases; bases outside gene matches: 8. The germline V gene encodes CDR1 WSHSY and CDR2 SAAADI. Turning to this clone: Its antigen is not known.

A multiplex PCR was run with 60 Vbeta primers and 13 Jbeta primers. The assay was immunoSEQ multiplex PCR, and TCRdb's table has in-frame clones only and misses some. Of 100,000 to 120,000 clones listed, 60% to 85% were seen once; the top ten hold about 3.2%. This clonotype originated in a woman aged 60 to 75 in good health and CMV-seropositive. J is TRBJ2-1 and V is TRBV10-2, with 8 bases matching TRBD2. Material for sequencing was PBMCs. Here the CDR3 reads CASSLPGLGDNEQFF. CDR3 in DNA: TGCGCCAGCAGTCTTCCGGGACTAGGGGACAATGAGCAGTTCTTC.